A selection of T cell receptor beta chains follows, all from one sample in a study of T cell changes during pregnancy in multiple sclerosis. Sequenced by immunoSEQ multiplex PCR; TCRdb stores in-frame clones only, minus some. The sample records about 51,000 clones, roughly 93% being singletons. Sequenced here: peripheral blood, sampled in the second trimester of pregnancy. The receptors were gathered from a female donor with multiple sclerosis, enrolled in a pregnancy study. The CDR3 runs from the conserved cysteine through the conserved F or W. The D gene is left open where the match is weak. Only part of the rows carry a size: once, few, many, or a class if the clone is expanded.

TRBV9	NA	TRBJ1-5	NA	TGTGCCAGCAGCGTAGCAGGGCTCGCCAATCAGCCCCAGCATTTT	CASSVAGLANQPQHF
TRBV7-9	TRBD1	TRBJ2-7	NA	TGTGCCAGCAGCTCGCACAGGGGCGCGTCCTACGAGCAGTACTTC	CASSSHRGASYEQYF
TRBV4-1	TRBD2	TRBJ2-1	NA	TGCGCCAGCAGCCAAGAACTAGCGAAGGATGAGCAGTTCTTC	CASSQELAKDEQFF
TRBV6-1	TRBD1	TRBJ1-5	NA	TGTGCCAGCAGCGACAGGGGGCGGGTGAATCAGCCCCAGCATTTT	CASSDRGRVNQPQHF
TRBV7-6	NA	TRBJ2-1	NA	TGTGCCAGCAGCTTAGTCCCTAGCAACTACAATGAGCAGTTCTTC	CASSLVPSNYNEQFF
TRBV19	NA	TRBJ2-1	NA	TGTGCCAGTAGTAAAGGACAGCCCAATGAGCAGTTCTTC	CASSKGQPNEQFF
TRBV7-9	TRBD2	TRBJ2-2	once	TGTGCCAGCAGCTTAGTCGCTAGCGGGAGGACCGGGGAGCTGTTTTTT	CASSLVASGRTGELFF
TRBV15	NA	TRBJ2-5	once	TGTGCCACCAGCAGAGTAGTACGCGAGACCCAGTACTTC	CATSRVVRETQYF
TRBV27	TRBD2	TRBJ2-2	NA	TGTGCCAGCAGTTCCAGAGCGGGAGGGGTGACCGGGGAGCTGTTTTTT	CASSSRAGGVTGELFF
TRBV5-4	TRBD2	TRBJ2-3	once	TGTGCCAGCAGCCGGTGGGCTAGCGGGAGTTCAGATACGCAGTATTTT	CASSRWASGSSDTQYF
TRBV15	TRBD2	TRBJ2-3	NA	TGTGCCACCAGCAGAGTCTTAGCGGGTACAGATACGCAGTATTTT	CATSRVLAGTDTQYF
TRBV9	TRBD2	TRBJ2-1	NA	TGTGCCAGCAGCAACGCCGGGACTAGCGGGAGGGCCCGGGTAGGCAATGAGCAGTTCTTC	CASSNAGTSGRARVGNEQFF
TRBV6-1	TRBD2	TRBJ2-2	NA	TGTGCCAGCAGTCCAAAGCGGGAGTGGGCCGGGGAGCTGTTTTTT	CASSPKREWAGELFF
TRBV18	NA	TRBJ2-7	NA	TGTGCCAGCTCACCACCGATAACTAGCAGTTACGAGCAGTACTTC	CASSPPITSSYEQYF
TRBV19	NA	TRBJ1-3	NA	TGTGCCAGTAGCCAGGGGTCTGGAAACACCATATATTTT	CASSQGSGNTIYF
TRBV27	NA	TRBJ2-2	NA	TGTGCCAGCAGTTCCCCTCAGGGGGGCACCGGGGAGCTGTTTTTT	CASSSPQGGTGELFF
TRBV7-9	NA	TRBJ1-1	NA	TGTGCCGCGTCTTCGGTAAACACTGAAGCTTTCTTT	CAASSVNTEAFF
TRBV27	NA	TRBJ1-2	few	TGTGCCAGCAGTGTACACCCCTACAGGGACGGCTACACCTTC	CASSVHPYRDGYTF
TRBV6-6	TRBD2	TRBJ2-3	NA	TGTGCCAGTAGCCTTAGCGGGAGTAGAGATACGCAGTATTTT	CASSLSGSRDTQYF
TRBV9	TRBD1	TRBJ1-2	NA	TGTGCCAGCAGCGCCGGGACAGTCTATGGCTACACCTTC	CASSAGTVYGYTF
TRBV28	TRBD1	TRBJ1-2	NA	TGTGCCAGCAGCTTCGGCGGGACAGGGAGTCCTGGCTACACCTTC	CASSFGGTGSPGYTF
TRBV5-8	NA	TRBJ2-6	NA	TGTGCCAGCATTCCCTCCGCAGGGGCTGGGGCCAACGTCCTGACTTTC	CASIPSAGAGANVLTF
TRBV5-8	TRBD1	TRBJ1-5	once	TGTGCCAGCAGCTTTCTTAGTATTGGGACAGGGAGCAATCAGCCCCAGCATTTT	CASSFLSIGTGSNQPQHF
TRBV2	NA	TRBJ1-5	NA	TGTGCCAGCAGTGCGGGGGGCAGACAGCCCCAGCATTTT	CASSAGGRQPQHF
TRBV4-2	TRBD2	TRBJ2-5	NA	TGTGCCAGCAGCCAAGATCGGGAGGGCCAAGAGACCCAGTACTTC	CASSQDREGQETQYF
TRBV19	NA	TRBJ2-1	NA	TGTGCCAGTAGTATCCCCGCGGAAGAGCAGTTCTTC	CASSIPAEEQFF
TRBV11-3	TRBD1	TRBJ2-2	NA	TGTGCCAGCAGCCGACGTCAGACAGGGCCGAACACCGGGGAGCTGTTTTTT	CASSRRQTGPNTGELFF
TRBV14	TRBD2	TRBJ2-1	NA	TGTGCCAGCAGTCCGGGTGGTAGCGGGAGGGGTAATGAGCAGTTCTTC	CASSPGGSGRGNEQFF
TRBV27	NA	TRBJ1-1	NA	TGTGCCAGCAGTTTAAGGGGGTTACCCACTGAAGCTTTCTTT	CASSLRGLPTEAFF
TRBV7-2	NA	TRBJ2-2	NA	TGTGCCAGCAGCTTCTGGACGGGAAACACCGGGGAGCTGTTTTTT	CASSFWTGNTGELFF
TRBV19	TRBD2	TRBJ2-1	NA	TGTGCCAGTAGTGTGGGACTAGCGGACTACAATGAGCAGTTCTTC	CASSVGLADYNEQFF
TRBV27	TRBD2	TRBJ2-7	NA	TGTGCCAGCAGTTTACGGACTAGCCAGAACGAGCAGTACTTC	CASSLRTSQNEQYF
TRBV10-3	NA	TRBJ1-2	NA	TGTGCCATCAGCCCAAGGACCGACAGAGACTATGGCTACACCTTC	CAISPRTDRDYGYTF
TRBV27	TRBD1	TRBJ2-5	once	TGTGCCAGCAGTCCAGACAGGGACCAAGAGACCCAGTACTTC	CASSPDRDQETQYF
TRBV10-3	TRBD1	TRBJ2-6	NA	TGTGCCACCGCCGGTGGGACAGGGGTCGGGGCCAACGTCCTGACTTTC	CATAGGTGVGANVLTF
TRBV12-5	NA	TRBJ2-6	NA	TGTGCTAGTGGTCAAATCGGTGGGGCCAACGTCCTGACTTTC	CASGQIGGANVLTF
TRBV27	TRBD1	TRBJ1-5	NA	TGTGCCAGCAGTTTATCGGAGGGGCAGGGGGAGCCCCAGCATTTT	CASSLSEGQGEPQHF
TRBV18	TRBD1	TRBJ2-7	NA	TGTGCCAGCTCACCGCCCAACAGGGGCCTCTCCTACGAGCAGTACTTC	CASSPPNRGLSYEQYF
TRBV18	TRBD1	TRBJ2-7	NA	TGTGCCAGCTCACCTCCGGGACAGGGGTTCGAGCAGTACTTC	CASSPPGQGFEQYF
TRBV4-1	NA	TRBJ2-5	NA	TGCGCCAGCAGTCAACTCATTCGGGAGACCCAGTACTTC	CASSQLIRETQYF
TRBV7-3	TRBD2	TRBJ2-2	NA	TGTGCCAGCAGCCAAGGACTAGCGGTGAACACCGGGGAGCTGTTTTTT	CASSQGLAVNTGELFF
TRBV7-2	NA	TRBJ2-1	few	TGTGCCAGCAGCTATTACTCCTACAATGAGCAGTTCTTC	CASSYYSYNEQFF